Listed below are T cell receptor beta chains from one sample, sequenced in a study of shared clonotypes between healthy human individuals. Sequencing was performed with immunoSEQ multiplex PCR; in TCRdb, only in-frame clones are kept and a portion is missing. This table holds about 600,000 clones, almost 97% found once. The source material was naive CD4+ T cells sorted from blood. All receptors derive from a woman in her twenties or thirties in good health. The conserved cysteine and the conserved F or W are not part of the CDR3 here. The order of the fields is CDR3 length, clone size, V gene, J gene, CDR3 protein. Size is stated for part of the rows, as once, few or many counts, or as a class when the clone is expanded.

cdr3_length: 12; clone_size: -; v_call: TRBV2; j_call: TRBJ1-5; cdr3_aa: ASSRQGADQPQH
cdr3_length: 10; clone_size: -; v_call: TRBV7-9; j_call: TRBJ2-7; cdr3_aa: ASTLTLGEQY
cdr3_length: 14; clone_size: -; v_call: TRBV2; j_call: TRBJ2-3; cdr3_aa: ASSALPGVQGDTQY
cdr3_length: 13; clone_size: -; v_call: TRBV5-1; j_call: TRBJ2-3; cdr3_aa: ASSYGGGGTDTQY
cdr3_length: 11; clone_size: -; v_call: TRBV6-1; j_call: TRBJ2-7; cdr3_aa: ASARDRIYEQY
cdr3_length: 11; clone_size: -; v_call: TRBV19; j_call: TRBJ2-7; cdr3_aa: ASSPVVSYEQY
cdr3_length: 11; clone_size: -; v_call: TRBV5-1; j_call: TRBJ2-7; cdr3_aa: ASSLMDGYEQY
cdr3_length: 13; clone_size: once; v_call: TRBV29-1; j_call: TRBJ2-7; cdr3_aa: SVEEGLGSSYEQY
cdr3_length: 13; clone_size: -; v_call: TRBV6-6; j_call: TRBJ2-3; cdr3_aa: ASSSRTERARTQY
cdr3_length: 12; clone_size: -; v_call: TRBV27; j_call: TRBJ2-7; cdr3_aa: ASSPGQGFGEQY
cdr3_length: 11; clone_size: -; v_call: TRBV7-2; j_call: TRBJ1-2; cdr3_aa: ASSKGGNYGYT
cdr3_length: 14; clone_size: -; v_call: TRBV7-2; j_call: TRBJ2-7; cdr3_aa: ASSLDGQGWSYEQY
cdr3_length: 11; clone_size: -; v_call: TRBV19; j_call: TRBJ2-7; cdr3_aa: ASNSQGSDEQY
cdr3_length: 13; clone_size: -; v_call: TRBV4-1; j_call: TRBJ1-5; cdr3_aa: ASSQDPYSNQPQH
cdr3_length: 13; clone_size: -; v_call: TRBV6-1; j_call: TRBJ1-5; cdr3_aa: ASGQGPYSNQPQH
cdr3_length: 9; clone_size: -; v_call: TRBV28; j_call: TRBJ1-4; cdr3_aa: ASSSGQKLF
cdr3_length: 15; clone_size: -; v_call: TRBV4-2; j_call: TRBJ2-1; cdr3_aa: ASSHTQTRVSYNEQF